Listed below are T cell receptor beta chains from one sample, sequenced in a study of T cell changes during pregnancy in multiple sclerosis. Some clones are missing from TCRdb's copy, which holds only in-frame ones; the method was immunoSEQ multiplex PCR. The sample yields about 67,000 clones, nearly 90% seen once. Sequencing used peripheral blood, obtained in the first trimester of pregnancy. These TCRs come from a female donor with multiple sclerosis, enrolled in a pregnancy study. CDR3s include the opening cysteine and the closing phenylalanine or tryptophan. D genes are given only for firm matches. Clone size appears in some rows only: once, few, many, or a class for an expanded clone.

J gene	D gene	V gene	clone size	CDR3 DNA	CDR3 protein
TRBJ2-4	-	TRBV19	-	TGTGCCAGTAGTTCTGGGGGACTGGAGGCCAAAAACATTCAGTACTTC	CASSSGGLEAKNIQYF
TRBJ2-5	-	TRBV6-1	-	TGTGCCAGCAGTGTGATAGGGGAAGAGACCCAGTACTTC	CASSVIGEETQYF
TRBJ1-1	-	TRBV10-2	-	TGCGCCAGCAGTGAAATCCAGGGGCCAACGAACACTGAAGCTTTCTTT	CASSEIQGPTNTEAFF
TRBJ2-5	TRBD2	TRBV6-1	-	TGTGCCAGCAGTGAATATGGGACTAGCGGGGAGACCCAGTACTTC	CASSEYGTSGETQYF
TRBJ2-7	-	TRBV5-1	-	TGCGCCAGCAGAGGACACTACGAGCAGTACTTC	CASRGHYEQYF
TRBJ2-3	TRBD1	TRBV7-9	-	TGTGCCAGCAGCTCGGGACAGGGGAGCACAGATACGCAGTATTTT	CASSSGQGSTDTQYF
TRBJ2-1	-	TRBV28	-	TGTGCCAGCGGGGACTTTCCGTACTACAATGAGCAGTTCTTC	CASGDFPYYNEQFF
TRBJ2-3	-	TRBV6-5	-	TGTGCCAGCACCTACCCCGGGGCAGATACGCAGTATTTT	CASTYPGADTQYF
TRBJ2-2	TRBD1	TRBV5-1	-	TGCGCCAGCAGCTCGACTTACAGGGGGTCACCTTTTTACACCGGGGAGCTGTTTTTT	CASSSTYRGSPFYTGELFF
TRBJ1-4	-	TRBV30	-	TGTGCCTGGAGTCCCTTGAGGGAAAAACTGTTTTTT	CAWSPLREKLFF
TRBJ1-4	-	TRBV18	once	TGTGCCAGCATGGGGCAGGCCTATAATGAAAAACTGTTTTTT	CASMGQAYNEKLFF
TRBJ2-6	TRBD1	TRBV19	-	TGTGCCAGTACCACACAGGGGTCTGGGGCCAACGTCCTGACTTTC	CASTTQGSGANVLTF
TRBJ2-3	-	TRBV15	-	TGTGCCACCAGCGGGAGATCCGGATCAGGAACAGATACGCAGTATTTT	CATSGRSGSGTDTQYF
TRBJ2-5	TRBD2	TRBV29-1	-	TGCAGCGTTGGGGGGGGTATAACGCAAGGGACCCAGTACTTC	CSVGGGITQGTQYF
TRBJ2-2	TRBD1	TRBV7-2	-	TGTGCCAGCAGCTTACAGGGGGCCACCGGGGAGCTGTTTTTT	CASSLQGATGELFF
TRBJ2-2	TRBD1	TRBV19	once	TGTGCCAGCACGGACAGGGCGAACACCGGGGAGCTGTTTTTT	CASTDRANTGELFF
TRBJ2-7	-	TRBV7-9	-	TGTGCCAGCAGCTCCGTTTGGGCGAGGGCAGGCGACTCCTACGAGCAGTACTTC	CASSSVWARAGDSYEQYF
TRBJ2-2	TRBD2	TRBV2	once	TGTGCCAGCAGTGAGTTCGGGGGGGCCACCGGGGAGCTGTTTTTT	CASSEFGGATGELFF
TRBJ1-2	TRBD1	TRBV2	-	TGTGCCAGCAGTGAAAGAGCAGGGGGCGATGGCTACACCTTC	CASSERAGGDGYTF
TRBJ2-7	-	TRBV27	-	TGTGCCAGCAGTTTGACTAGGCAGGCCTACGAGCAGTACTTC	CASSLTRQAYEQYF
TRBJ1-2	TRBD1	TRBV7-2	few	TGTGCCAGCAGCCCGGGGACAGGGAGGGTCTTCGGCTACACCTTC	CASSPGTGRVFGYTF
TRBJ2-5	-	TRBV7-6	-	TGTGCCAGCAGCCAAGCGGTGGGGGGGCCAGAGACCCAGTACTTC	CASSQAVGGPETQYF
TRBJ2-3	TRBD2	TRBV10-2	-	TGCGCCAGCAGTGAGTCGAATCCACTAGCGGTTAGCACAGATACGCAGTATTTT	CASSESNPLAVSTDTQYF
TRBJ2-3	TRBD1	TRBV7-9	-	TGTGCCAGCAGCTTAGTGACAGGGCGGACAACAGATACGCAGTATTTT	CASSLVTGRTTDTQYF
TRBJ2-7	TRBD2	TRBV5-4	-	TGTGCCAGCAGCTCGGAATTAGCGGGAGGGGGAAGCTCCTACGAGCAGTACTTC	CASSSELAGGGSSYEQYF
TRBJ2-5	TRBD1	TRBV2	-	TGTGCCAGCATACCCGGGACAGGAGGTGGAGAGACCCAGTACTTC	CASIPGTGGGETQYF
TRBJ1-1	-	TRBV7-3	-	TGTGCCAGCAGCATCGGGGGCACTGAAGCTTTCTTT	CASSIGGTEAFF
TRBJ2-7	-	TRBV5-6	-	TGTGCCAGCAGCCTAGGACAGCCAGCCTACGAGCAGTACTTC	CASSLGQPAYEQYF
TRBJ2-2	-	TRBV10-1	once	TGCGCCAGCAGCCAAGCGGGCGGCGGGGAGCTGTTTTTT	CASSQAGGGELFF
TRBJ2-5	-	TRBV5-1	-	TGCGCCAGCAAGGTGACGACAGCCCAAGAGACCCAGTACTTC	CASKVTTAQETQYF
TRBJ2-1	TRBD2	TRBV5-5	-	TGTGCCAGCAGCCCCCTAGCGGGAGGGCGGGTGGATGAGCAGTTCTTC	CASSPLAGGRVDEQFF
TRBJ2-1	-	TRBV19	few	TGTGCCAGTAGTACCCCAGGGAGGAGCTCCTACAATGAGCAGTTCTTC	CASSTPGRSSYNEQFF
TRBJ2-3	TRBD2	TRBV7-9	-	TGTGCCAGCAGCCACGGGGGGGGGCCTTTATACTTCATGGATACGCAGTATTTT	CASSHGGGPLYFMDTQYF
TRBJ2-3	-	TRBV7-3	-	TGTGCCAGCAGCGCAGGGGGAGGAGATACGCAGTATTTT	CASSAGGGDTQYF